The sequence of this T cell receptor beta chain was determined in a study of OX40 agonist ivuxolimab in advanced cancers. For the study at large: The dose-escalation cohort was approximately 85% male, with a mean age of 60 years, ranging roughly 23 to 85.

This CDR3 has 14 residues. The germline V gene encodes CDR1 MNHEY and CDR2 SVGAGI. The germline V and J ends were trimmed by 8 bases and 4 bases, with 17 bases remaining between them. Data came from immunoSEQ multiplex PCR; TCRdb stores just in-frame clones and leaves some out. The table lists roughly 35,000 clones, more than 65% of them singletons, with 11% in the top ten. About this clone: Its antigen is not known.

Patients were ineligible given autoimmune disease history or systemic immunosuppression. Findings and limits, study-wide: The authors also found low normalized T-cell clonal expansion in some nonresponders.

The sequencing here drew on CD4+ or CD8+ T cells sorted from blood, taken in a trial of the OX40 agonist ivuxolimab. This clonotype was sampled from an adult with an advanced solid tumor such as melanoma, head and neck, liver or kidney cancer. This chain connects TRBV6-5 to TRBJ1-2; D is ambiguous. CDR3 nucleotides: TGTGCCAGCGCCATAGAGGTTGGAGTCTATGGCTACACCTTC. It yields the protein CASAIEVGVYGYTF.